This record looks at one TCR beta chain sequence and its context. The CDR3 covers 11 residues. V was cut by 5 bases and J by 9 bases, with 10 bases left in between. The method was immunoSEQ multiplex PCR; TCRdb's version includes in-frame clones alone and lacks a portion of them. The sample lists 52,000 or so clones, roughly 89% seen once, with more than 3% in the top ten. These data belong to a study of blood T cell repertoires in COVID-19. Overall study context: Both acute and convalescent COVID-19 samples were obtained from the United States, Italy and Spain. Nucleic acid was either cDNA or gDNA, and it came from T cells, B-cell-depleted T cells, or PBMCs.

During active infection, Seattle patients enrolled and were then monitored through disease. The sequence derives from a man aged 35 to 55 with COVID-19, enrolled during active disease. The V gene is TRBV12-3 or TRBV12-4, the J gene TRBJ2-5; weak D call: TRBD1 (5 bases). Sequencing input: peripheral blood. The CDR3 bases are TGTGCCAGCAGTCGCACAGGAGCCCAGTACTTC. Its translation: CASSRTGAQYF.